One sample yielded the 3 T cell receptor beta chains listed below, sequenced in a study of vaccination and CD4 T cells after COVID-19. Noted treatment: roughly nine-day PBMC culture with coronavirus spike peptide pools or control peptides (ViraFEST assay). Collection of the unexposed donor's CD4+ T cells took place before the COVID-19 pandemic (2011-2018). These receptors lack a known antigen. With the Oncomine TCR Beta short-read assay, DNA from cultured CD4+ T cells was sequenced. TCRdb processed the PCR reads anew with MiXCR; each CDR3 protein has one entry. The repertoire holds 2,000 to 3,000 distinct CDR3 sequences, 18% seen once, with about 27% in the top ten. Sequencing was done on a sample of CD4+ T cells from blood, cultured in vitro. These receptors all stem from a human donor in good health.

This clonotype has a handful of counts. This chain connects TRBV7-3 to TRBJ2-2; no reliable D call. Germline V gene data show CDR1 as SGHTA and CDR2 as FQGTGA. CDR3 length: 12 amino acids. Trimming shortened V by 5 bases and J by 11 bases, and 12 bases separated the two germline ends. The chain's CDR3 is CASSPDNFELFF. CDR3 DNA sequence: TGTGCCAGCAGCCCTGATAACTTTGAGCTGTTTTTT.

This clonotype was detected only a few times. This chain links TRBV12-3 or TRBV12-4 with TRBJ2-3; no definite D call. The CDR3 sequence is 13 residues long. The V and J ends lost 6 bases and 2 bases respectively, with 9 bases between them. The CDR3 region is CASRPSPTDTQYF. The DNA for the CDR3 is TGTGCCAGCAGACCGAGCCCCACAGATACGCAGTATTTT.

The table lists this clonotype with a few counts. V gene TRBV20-1 combines with J gene TRBJ1-3; D possibly corresponds to TRBD1 (5 bases). This CDR3 has 14 residues. Germline V gives CDR1 DFQATT, CDR2 SNEGSKA (reference sequence). Trimming pared 3 bases from V and 2 bases from J, leaving 11 bases between. CDR3 in DNA: TGCAGTGCTAGGGTGCCGGGACCTGGAAACACCATATATTTT. Its translation is CSARVPGPGNTIYF.